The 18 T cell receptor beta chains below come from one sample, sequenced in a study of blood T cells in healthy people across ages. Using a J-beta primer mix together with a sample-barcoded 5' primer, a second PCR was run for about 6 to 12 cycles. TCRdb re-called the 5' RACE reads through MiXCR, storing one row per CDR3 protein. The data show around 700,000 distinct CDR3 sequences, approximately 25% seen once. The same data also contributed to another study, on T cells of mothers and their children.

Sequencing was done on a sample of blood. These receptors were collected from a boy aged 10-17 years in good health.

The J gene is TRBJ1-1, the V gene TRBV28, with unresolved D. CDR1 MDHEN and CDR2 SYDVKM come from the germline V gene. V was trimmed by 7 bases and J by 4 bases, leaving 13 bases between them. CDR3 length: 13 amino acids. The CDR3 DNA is TGTGCCAGCAAAATCCCAGGCGCCACTGAAGCTTTCTTT. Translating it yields CASKIPGATEAFF.

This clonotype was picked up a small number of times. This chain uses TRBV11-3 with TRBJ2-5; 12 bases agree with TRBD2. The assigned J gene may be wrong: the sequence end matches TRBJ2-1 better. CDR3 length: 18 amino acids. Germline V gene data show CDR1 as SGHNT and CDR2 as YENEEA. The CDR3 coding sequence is TGTGCCAGCAGCTTAGATCCAACTAGCGGGGGGCCCTGGAATGAGCAGTTCTTC. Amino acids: CASSLDPTSGGPWNEQFF.

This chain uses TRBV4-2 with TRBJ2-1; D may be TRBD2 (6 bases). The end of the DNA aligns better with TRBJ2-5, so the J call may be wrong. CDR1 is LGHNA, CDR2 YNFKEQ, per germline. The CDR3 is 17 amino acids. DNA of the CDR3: TGTGCCAGCAGCCCAGTTTCTAGCGTTGGGAGCGGGGAGACCCAGTACTTC. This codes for CASSPVSSVGSGETQYF.

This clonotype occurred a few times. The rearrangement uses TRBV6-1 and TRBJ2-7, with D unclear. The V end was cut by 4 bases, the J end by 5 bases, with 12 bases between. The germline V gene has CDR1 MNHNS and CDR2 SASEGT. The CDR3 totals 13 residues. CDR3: CASSAEPINEQYF. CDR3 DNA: TGTGCCAGCAGTGCGGAACCGATAAACGAGCAGTACTTC.

CDR3 sequence (DNA): TGTGCCAGCGGGGGGGACACCGGGGAGCTGTTTTTT. Protein sequence: CASGGDTGELFF. The chain couples TRBV5-5 to TRBJ2-2; the match to TRBD2 covers 7 bases. Looked up from germline, CDR1 is SGHKS and CDR2 is YYEKEE (reference sequence). This CDR3 has 12 amino acids. Trimming took 7 bases from V and 3 from J; bases not matched to a gene: 0.

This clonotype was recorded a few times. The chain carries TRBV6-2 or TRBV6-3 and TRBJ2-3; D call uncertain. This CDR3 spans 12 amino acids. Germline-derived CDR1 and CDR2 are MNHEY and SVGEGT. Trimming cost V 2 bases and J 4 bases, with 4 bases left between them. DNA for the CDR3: TGTGCCAGCAGTTACGTAGCAGATACGCAGTATTTT. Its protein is CASSYVADTQYF.

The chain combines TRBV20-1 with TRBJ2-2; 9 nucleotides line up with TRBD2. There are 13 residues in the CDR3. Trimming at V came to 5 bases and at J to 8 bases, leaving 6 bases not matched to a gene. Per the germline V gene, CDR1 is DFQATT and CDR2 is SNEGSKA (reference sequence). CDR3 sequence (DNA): TGCAGTGCTGGGCCGGGACTAGCTGGGGAGCTGTTTTTT. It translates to CSAGPGLAGELFF.

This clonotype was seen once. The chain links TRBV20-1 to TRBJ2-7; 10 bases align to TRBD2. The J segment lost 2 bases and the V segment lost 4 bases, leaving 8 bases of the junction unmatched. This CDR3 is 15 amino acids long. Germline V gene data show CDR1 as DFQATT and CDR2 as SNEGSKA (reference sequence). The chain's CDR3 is CSATKSGGVTYEQYF. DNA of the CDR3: TGCAGTGCTACGAAAAGCGGGGGGGTTACCTACGAGCAGTACTTC.

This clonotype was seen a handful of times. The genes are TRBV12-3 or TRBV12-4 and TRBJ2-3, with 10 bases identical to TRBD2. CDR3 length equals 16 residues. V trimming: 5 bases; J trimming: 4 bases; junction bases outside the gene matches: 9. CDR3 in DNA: TGTGCCAGCAGTCCCCAGCGGGGGGGCCGATCAGATACGCAGTATTTT. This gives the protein CASSPQRGGRSDTQYF.

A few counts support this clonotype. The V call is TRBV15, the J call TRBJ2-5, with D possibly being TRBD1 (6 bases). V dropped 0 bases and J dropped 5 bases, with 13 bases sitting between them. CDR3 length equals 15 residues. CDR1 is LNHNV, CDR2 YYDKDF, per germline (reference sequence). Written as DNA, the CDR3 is TGTGCCACCAGCAGAGAGGTTGGGGGCGGGGAGACCCAGTACTTC. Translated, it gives CATSREVGGGETQYF.

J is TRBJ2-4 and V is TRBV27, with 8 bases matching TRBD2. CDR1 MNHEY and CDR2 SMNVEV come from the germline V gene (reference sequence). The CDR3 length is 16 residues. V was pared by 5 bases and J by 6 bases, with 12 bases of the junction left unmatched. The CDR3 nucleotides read TGTGCCAGCAGTCCATTGTCGGGGGGGCCTGCAAACATTCAGTACTTC. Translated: CASSPLSGGPANIQYF.

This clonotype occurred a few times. Written as DNA, the CDR3 is TGTGCCAGCAGCGTAGGAGTTGGGACTGAAGCTTTCTTT. It is translated as CASSVGVGTEAFF. This sequence joins TRBV9 and TRBJ1-1; no clear D. CDR1 SGDLS and CDR2 YYNGEE come from the germline V gene. The CDR3 consists of 13 residues. V lost 0 bases, J lost 5 bases, and 8 bases lay in between.

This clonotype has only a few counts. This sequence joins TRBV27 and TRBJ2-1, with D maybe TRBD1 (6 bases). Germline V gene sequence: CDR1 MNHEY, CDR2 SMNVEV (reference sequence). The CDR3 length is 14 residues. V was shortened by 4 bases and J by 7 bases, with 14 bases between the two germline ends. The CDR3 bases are TGTGCCAGCAGTTCGGGACACTCACTGAATGAGCAGTTCTTC. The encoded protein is CASSSGHSLNEQFF.

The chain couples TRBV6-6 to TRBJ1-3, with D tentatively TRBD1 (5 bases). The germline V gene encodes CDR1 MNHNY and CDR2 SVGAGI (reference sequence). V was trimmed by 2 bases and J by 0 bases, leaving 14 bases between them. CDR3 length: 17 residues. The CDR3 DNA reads TGTGCCAGCAGTTACCCACAGGAATACAACTCTGGAAACACCATATATTTT. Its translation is CASSYPQEYNSGNTIYF.

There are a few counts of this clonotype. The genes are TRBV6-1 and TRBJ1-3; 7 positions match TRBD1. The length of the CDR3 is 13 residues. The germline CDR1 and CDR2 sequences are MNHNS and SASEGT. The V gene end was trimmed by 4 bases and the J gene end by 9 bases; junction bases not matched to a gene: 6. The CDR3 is CASSADRASTIYF. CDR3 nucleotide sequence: TGTGCCAGCAGTGCCGACAGGGCCAGCACCATATATTTT.

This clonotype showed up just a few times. The CDR3 is CASSRGLTDTQYF. CDR3 sequence (DNA): TGTGCCAGCAGCCGGGGACTCACAGATACGCAGTATTTT. The chain links TRBV13 to TRBJ2-3; D is possibly TRBD2 (6 bases). This CDR3 contains 13 residues. The germline gives CDR1 PRHDT, CDR2 FYEKMQ (reference sequence). V was cut by 5 bases and J by 2 bases, with 8 bases left in between.

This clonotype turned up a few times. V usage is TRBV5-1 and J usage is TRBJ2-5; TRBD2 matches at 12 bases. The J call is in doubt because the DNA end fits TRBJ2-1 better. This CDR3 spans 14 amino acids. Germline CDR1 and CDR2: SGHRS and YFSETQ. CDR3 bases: TGCGCCGGCATGACTAGCGGGGGCCGAAATGAGCAGTTCTTC. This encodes CAGMTSGGRNEQFF.

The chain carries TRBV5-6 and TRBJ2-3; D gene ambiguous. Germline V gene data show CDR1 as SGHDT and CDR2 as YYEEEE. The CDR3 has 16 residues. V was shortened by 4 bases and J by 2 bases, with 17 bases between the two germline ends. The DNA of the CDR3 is TGTGCCAGCAGCCCCTGGGGTAGCTGGGTCACAGATACGCAGTATTTT. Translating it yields CASSPWGSWVTDTQYF.